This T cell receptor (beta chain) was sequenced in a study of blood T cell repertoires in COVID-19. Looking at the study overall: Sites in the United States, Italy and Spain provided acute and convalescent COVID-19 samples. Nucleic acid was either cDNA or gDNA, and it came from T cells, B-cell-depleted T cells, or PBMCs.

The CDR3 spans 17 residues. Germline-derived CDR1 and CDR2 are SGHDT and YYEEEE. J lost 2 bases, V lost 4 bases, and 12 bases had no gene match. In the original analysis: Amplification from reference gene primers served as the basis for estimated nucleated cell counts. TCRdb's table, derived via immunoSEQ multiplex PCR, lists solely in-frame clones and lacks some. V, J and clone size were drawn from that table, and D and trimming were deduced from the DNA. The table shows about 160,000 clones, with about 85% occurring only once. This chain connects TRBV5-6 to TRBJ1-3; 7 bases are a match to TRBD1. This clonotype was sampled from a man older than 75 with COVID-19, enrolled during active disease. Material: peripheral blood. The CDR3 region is CASSLFTTGVAGNTIYF. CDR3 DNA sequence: TGTGCCAGCAGCCTTTTCACTACAGGGGTGGCTGGAAACACCATATATTTT.